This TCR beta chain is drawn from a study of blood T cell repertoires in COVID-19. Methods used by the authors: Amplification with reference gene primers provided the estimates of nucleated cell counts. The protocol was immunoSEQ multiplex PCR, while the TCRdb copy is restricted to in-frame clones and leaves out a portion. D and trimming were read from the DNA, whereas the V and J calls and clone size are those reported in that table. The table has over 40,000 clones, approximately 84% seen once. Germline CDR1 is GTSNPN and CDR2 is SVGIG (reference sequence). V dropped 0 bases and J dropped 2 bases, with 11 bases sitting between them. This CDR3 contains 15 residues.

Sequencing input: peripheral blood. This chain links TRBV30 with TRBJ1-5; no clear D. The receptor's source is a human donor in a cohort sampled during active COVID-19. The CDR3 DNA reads TGTGCCTGGAGTGTACCCGGGTGGCGCAATCAGCCCCAGCATTTT. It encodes CAWSVPGWRNQPQHF. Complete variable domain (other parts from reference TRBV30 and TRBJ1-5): SQTIHQWPATLVQPVGSPLSLECTVEGTSNPNLYWYRQAAGRGLQLLFYSVGIGQISSEVPQNLSASRPQDRQFILSSKKLLLSDSGFYLCAWSVPGWRNQPQHFGDGTRLSIL.